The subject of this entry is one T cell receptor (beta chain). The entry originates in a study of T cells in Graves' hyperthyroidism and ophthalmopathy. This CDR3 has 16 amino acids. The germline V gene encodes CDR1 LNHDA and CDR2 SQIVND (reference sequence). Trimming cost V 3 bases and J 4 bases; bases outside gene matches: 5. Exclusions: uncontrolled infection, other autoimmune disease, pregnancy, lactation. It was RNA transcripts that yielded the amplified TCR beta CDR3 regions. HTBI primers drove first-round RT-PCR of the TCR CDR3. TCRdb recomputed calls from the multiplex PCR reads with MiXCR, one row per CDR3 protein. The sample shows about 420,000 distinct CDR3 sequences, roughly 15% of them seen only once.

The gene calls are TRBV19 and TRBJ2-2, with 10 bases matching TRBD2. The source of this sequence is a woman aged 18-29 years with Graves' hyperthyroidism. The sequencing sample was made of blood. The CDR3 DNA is TGTGCCAGTAGTATCCCTAGCGGGAGCACCACCGGGGAGCTGTTTTTT. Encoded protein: CASSIPSGSTTGELFF.